One sample yielded the 31 T cell receptor beta chains listed below, sequenced in a study of regulatory dendritic cells for organ transplantation. Repertoires were generated with immunoSEQ multiplex PCR, while TCRdb's copy carries only in-frame clones and drops some. The repertoire has about 21,000 clones, over 75% of them found once; the top ten carry roughly 0.26%. No cognate antigen is known for these TCRs. Sorted subsets were CFSE-labeled and cultured approximately 5 days with allogeneic dendritic cells. Input material: naive CD4+ T cells from blood cultured with dendritic cells. Subset noted: CD45RA+ naive T cells. The receptors stem from a human donor in good health.

CDR3 region: CASSPTYWENTEAFF. In DNA, the CDR3 is TGTGCCAGCAGCCCAACTTATTGGGAGAACACTGAAGCTTTCTTT. The chain is built from TRBV7-8 and TRBJ1-1; D is undetermined. The germline gives CDR1 SGHVS, CDR2 FQNEAQ. Trimming removed 5 bases at V and 1 base at J, with 14 bases between. The CDR3 has 15 residues.

In its sample, this clone was seen a few times. The genes are TRBV7-2 and TRBJ1-6; 7 nucleotides agree with TRBD1. CDR1 and CDR2 (germline): SGHTA, FQGNSA. The CDR3 has 15 amino acids. J was trimmed by 10 bases and V by 5 bases; bases with no gene match: 11. Here the CDR3 reads CASSQLTGAQSPLHF. The CDR3 DNA is TGTGCCAGCAGCCAACTCACAGGGGCTCAATCACCCCTCCACTTT.

The CDR3, as DNA: TGTGCCAGCAGCCAAGGGGACATGGGTCAGTTCTTC. This codes for CASSQGDMGQFF. This sequence joins TRBV14 and TRBJ2-1, with D perhaps matching TRBD1 (6 bases). CDR3 size: 12 residues. Trimming removed 1 base at V and 13 bases at J, with 11 bases between. CDR1 is SGHDN and CDR2 is FVKESK in the germline V gene.

The chain links TRBV19 to TRBJ2-2; 9 nucleotides agree with TRBD1. The trim removed 6 bases at V and 7 bases at J, leaving 3 bases unmatched. Germline CDR1 reads LNHDA; CDR2 reads SQIVND (reference sequence). The CDR3 totals 13 residues. CDR3 sequence: CASSRTGVGELFF. CDR3 bases: TGTGCCAGTAGCCGGACAGGGGTCGGGGAGCTGTTTTTT.

V is TRBV4-2 and J is TRBJ1-2, with 7 bases identical to TRBD1. V lost 6 bases to trimming and J lost 5 bases; unmatched junction nucleotides: 6. Per germline, CDR1 LGHNA and CDR2 YNFKEQ. The CDR3 is 13 residues long. The CDR3 protein is CASRGDSFYGYTF. The CDR3 bases are TGTGCCAGCAGAGGGGACAGCTTTTATGGCTACACCTTC.

CDR3 in DNA: TGTGCCAGCAGCCCCCAGTATAGCAATCAGCCCCAGCATTTT. Translation gives CASSPQYSNQPQHF. The chain combines TRBV7-9 with TRBJ1-5; D uncertain. CDR3 length: 14 residues. V lost 5 bases and J 0 bases, leaving 8 bases between the germline ends. Germline values: CDR1 SEHNR, CDR2 FQNEAQ (reference sequence).

The CDR3: CASSFWPAREETQYF. Here the CDR3 DNA reads TGTGCCAGCAGCTTTTGGCCGGCCAGGGAAGAGACCCAGTACTTC. V gene TRBV11-1 combines with J gene TRBJ2-5, with D perhaps TRBD1 (5 bases). The CDR3 has 15 amino acids. The ends were cut back, 3 bases at V and 3 bases at J, with 14 bases in the middle. The germline gives CDR1 SGHAT, CDR2 FQDESV (reference sequence).

V is TRBV5-4 and J is TRBJ2-7, with D perhaps TRBD1 or TRBD2 (5 bases each). The CDR3 length is 12 residues. The V end lost 4 bases, the J end lost 11 bases, and 16 bases lay between the germline ends. Germline assignment: CDR1 SGHNT and CDR2 YYREEE (reference sequence). The CDR3 DNA reads TGTGCCAGCAGCCGATCCGGGGCCGAAAAGTACTTC. It codes for CASSRSGAEKYF.

The chain is built from TRBV19 and TRBJ1-2, with 9 positions matching TRBD1. Germline lookup yields CDR1 LNHDA and CDR2 SQIVND (reference sequence). The length of the CDR3 is 15 residues. The V and J ends lost 6 bases and 8 bases, in that order; junction bases with no gene match: 13. CDR3 DNA sequence: TGTGCCAGTAGCACCCAATACACAGGGGGCGGCGGCTACACCTTC. It is translated as CASSTQYTGGGGYTF. Supplemented by reference TRBV19 and TRBJ1-2, the full variable domain reads DGGITQSPKYLFRKEGQNVTLSCEQNLNHDAMYWYRQDPGQGLRLIYYSQIVNDFQKGDIAEGYSVSREKKESFPLTVTSAQKNPTAFYLCASSTQYTGGGGYTFGSGTRLTVV.

This clone was recorded a few times. The genes are TRBV7-2 and TRBJ1-1, with D perhaps matching TRBD1 (6 bases). The CDR3 is 13 amino acids. V was pared by 4 bases and J by 0 bases, with 6 bases between. Germline assignment: CDR1 SGHTA and CDR2 FQGNSA. This CDR3 reads CASSWTVNTEAFF. The CDR3 bases are TGTGCCAGCAGCTGGACAGTGAACACTGAAGCTTTCTTT.

The V call is TRBV28, the J call TRBJ1-5; D is uncertain. The V and J ends lost 3 bases and 1 base respectively, with 22 bases between them. CDR1 is MDHEN and CDR2 is SYDVKM in the germline V gene. The CDR3 loop spans 19 amino acids. This chain's CDR3 is CASSFTRYKRIGSNQPQHF. DNA of the CDR3: TGTGCCAGCAGTTTTACCCGCTACAAGAGGATCGGAAGCAATCAGCCCCAGCATTTT.

The chain recombines TRBV9 with TRBJ2-3, with 15 bases matching TRBD2. The trim removed 0 bases at V and 9 bases at J, leaving 5 bases unmatched. The CDR3 is 16 amino acids. The germline V gene encodes CDR1 SGDLS and CDR2 YYNGEE. This CDR3 is CASSVVVGTSGGTQYF. Written as DNA, the CDR3 is TGTGCCAGCAGCGTAGTAGTTGGGACTAGCGGGGGGACGCAGTATTTT.

In nucleotides, the CDR3 is TGCAGTACCGAAGGGGGGGTCGAGCAGTACTTC. Translated: CSTEGGVEQYF. The chain employs TRBV20-1 and TRBJ2-7, with D maybe TRBD2 (7 bases). The CDR3 sequence is 11 residues long. The V and J ends lost 8 bases and 6 bases respectively, with 14 bases between them. Germline V gene data show CDR1 as DFQATT and CDR2 as SNEGSKA (reference sequence).

V usage is TRBV2 and J usage is TRBJ1-1; D is uncertain. CDR1 is SNHLY, CDR2 FYNNEI, per germline. The V and J ends lost 4 bases and 1 base respectively, with 10 bases between them. CDR3 size: 14 residues. The CDR3 bases are TGTGCCAGCAGTGGGGTAGACAAGAACACTGAAGCTTTCTTT. The encoded protein is CASSGVDKNTEAFF.

The table lists this clone with a count of one. J is TRBJ2-7 and V is TRBV4-3; D is uncertain. In germline, CDR1 is LGHNA, CDR2 YSLEER. Trimming took 4 bases from V and 4 from J, leaving 11 bases between them. The CDR3 totals 13 residues. CDR3 sequence (DNA): TGCGCCAGCAGCCGCTCTGTAGGGTACGAGCAGTACTTC. As protein: CASSRSVGYEQYF.

The V and J genes are TRBV28 and TRBJ2-7, with TRBD1 as a possible D gene (5 bases). From germline, CDR1 is MDHEN and CDR2 SYDVKM. With 6 bases removed from V and 0 bases from J, the gap between germline ends came to 6 bases. The CDR3 consists of 12 residues. The CDR3 region is CASSRVSYEQYF. CDR3 DNA sequence: TGTGCCAGCAGCAGGGTCTCCTACGAGCAGTACTTC.

This clone came up a few times. The J gene is TRBJ1-3, the V gene TRBV28, with a possible D match to TRBD1 (5 bases). Germline assignment: CDR1 MDHEN and CDR2 SYDVKM. Deletions cut 8 bases from V and 1 base from J, with 12 bases between. The CDR3 spans 14 residues. This chain's CDR3 is CASREAGSGNTIYF. The CDR3, as DNA: TGTGCCAGCCGAGAGGCAGGGTCTGGAAACACCATATATTTT.

The chain is built from TRBV7-9 and TRBJ2-5, with TRBD1 matching over 7 bases. CDR1 and CDR2 (germline): SEHNR, FQNEAQ (reference sequence). The CDR3 length is 15 residues. J was trimmed by 5 bases and V by 3 bases; bases with no gene match: 9. The DNA of the CDR3 is TGTGCCAGCAGCTTTCGACAGGGAGATGGGGAGACCCAGTACTTC. This sequence encodes CASSFRQGDGETQYF. Looking up the rest from reference TRBV7-9 and TRBJ2-5 gives the full variable domain: DTGVSQNPRHKITKRGQNVTFRCDPISEHNRLYWYRQTLGQGPEFLTYFQNEAQLEKSRLLSDRFSAERPKGSFSTLEIQRTEQGDSAMYLCASSFRQGDGETQYFGPGTRLLVL.

This chain links TRBV6-6 with TRBJ1-2; tentatively, D is TRBD1 (5 bases). Germline V gives CDR1 MNHNY, CDR2 SVGAGI (reference sequence). V shed 2 bases and J shed 8 bases, with 18 bases lying between them. This CDR3 contains 15 residues. The CDR3 reads CASSYSRDSGKGYTF. The CDR3 nucleotides read TGTGCCAGCAGTTACAGTCGGGACTCGGGGAAAGGCTACACCTTC.

This clone was seen only a few times. V usage is TRBV5-4 and J usage is TRBJ2-5, with 8 bases matching TRBD1. Germline CDR1 is SGHNT and CDR2 is YYREEE (reference sequence). The CDR3 is made up of 17 amino acids. V lost 0 bases to trimming and J lost 4 bases; unmatched junction nucleotides: 11. The CDR3 nucleotides read TGTGCCAGCAGCTTGGGCAGGGGGCCAGCTGTCCTAGAGACCCAGTACTTC. This codes for CASSLGRGPAVLETQYF.

The rearrangement links TRBV28 to TRBJ2-5, with TRBD2 as a possible D gene (6 bases). Trimming took off 4 bases at V and 5 bases at J, with 8 bases between the two ends. Germline V gene data show CDR1 as MDHEN and CDR2 as SYDVKM. This CDR3 comprises 12 residues. Here the CDR3 reads CASSSSVETQYF. The CDR3 region has the DNA TGTGCCAGCAGTTCTAGCGTGGAGACCCAGTACTTC. The variable domain in full, completed from reference TRBV28 and TRBJ2-5, reads DVKVTQSSRYLVKRTGEKVFLECVQDMDHENMFWYRQDPGLGLRLIYFSYDVKMKEKGDIPEGYSVSREKKERFSLILESASTNQTSMYLCASSSSVETQYFGPGTRLLVL.

The chain carries TRBV7-2 and TRBJ1-2; D call uncertain. The CDR3 runs 17 residues. CDR1 is SGHTA and CDR2 is FQGNSA in the germline V gene. V lost 3 bases, J lost 3 bases, and 20 bases lay in between. DNA of the CDR3: TGTGCCAGCAGCTTTCCCCCCCCTTGGGGAGGAGACTATGGCTACACCTTC. Its protein product is CASSFPPPWGGDYGYTF.

The gene calls are TRBV7-6 and TRBJ2-3, with D possibly TRBD2 on 5 matching bases. CDR3 size: 14 residues. Germline V CDR1 and CDR2: SGHVS, FNYEAQ. V was pared by 1 base and J by 1 base, with 6 bases between. The CDR3 loop is CASSLDGGTDTQYF. CDR3 in DNA: TGTGCCAGCAGCTTAGACGGGGGCACAGATACGCAGTATTTT.

The CDR3 loop is CASRNSGGQSEQFF. DNA of the CDR3: TGTGCCAGCAGAAATAGCGGGGGCCAATCTGAGCAGTTCTTC. This chain links TRBV27 with TRBJ2-1; 9 positions match TRBD2. Germline V gene lookup returns CDR1 MNHEY and CDR2 SMNVEV (reference sequence). With 6 bases clipped from V and 9 bases from J, the junction kept 9 bases outside the gene matches. This CDR3 spans 14 amino acids.

J is TRBJ2-3 and V is TRBV9; 9 bases are a match to TRBD2. The germline V gene has CDR1 SGDLS and CDR2 YYNGEE. The CDR3 contains 17 residues. J lost 6 bases, V lost 0 bases, and 11 bases had no gene match. CDR3: CASSVDPLAGASDTQYF. The CDR3 bases are TGTGCCAGCAGCGTAGACCCGTTAGCGGGAGCCTCGGATACGCAGTATTTT.

In DNA form, the CDR3 reads TGTGCCAGCAGCTGGGTTGGTCAAGAGACCCAGTACTTC. Translating it yields CASSWVGQETQYF. The V gene is TRBV5-4, the J gene TRBJ2-5; D gene ambiguous. Germline V gives CDR1 SGHNT, CDR2 YYREEE (reference sequence). Trimming took 3 bases from V and 2 from J, leaving 8 bases between them. The CDR3 extends over 13 amino acids.

The chain uses TRBV29-1 and TRBJ2-1; a weak D match, TRBD2 (6 bases). The CDR3 has 17 amino acids. Germline assignment: CDR1 SQVTM and CDR2 ANQGSEA. Trimming removed 4 bases from V and 9 bases from J, with 28 bases in between. The CDR3 bases are TGCAGCGTTGTTCGGTTTGGGGGAGGTACTTTTGGAGGTGAGCAGTTCTTC. This encodes CSVVRFGGGTFGGEQFF.

This clone was detected only once. CDR3 in DNA: TGTGCCATCAGTGAGTCGGAGCGGGGGGCCTACGAGCAGTACTTC. Translating gives CAISESERGAYEQYF. J is TRBJ2-7 and V is TRBV10-3; 9 bases are shared with TRBD2. With V trimmed by 0 bases and J by 2 bases, 2 bases remained unmatched. The CDR3 length is 15 residues. Germline-derived CDR1 and CDR2 are ENHRY and SYGVKD.

The CDR3 here is CAISEMTGTDTQYF. The CDR3 nucleotides read TGTGCCATCAGTGAGATGACAGGGACAGATACGCAGTATTTT. The chain couples TRBV10-3 to TRBJ2-3, with TRBD1 matching 7 bases. Germline-derived CDR1 and CDR2 are ENHRY and SYGVKD. V lost 2 bases, J lost 3 bases, and 2 bases stayed unmatched. The CDR3 length is 14 residues.

This clone was counted a single time. V is TRBV9 and J is TRBJ2-2; D remains ambiguous. Trimming stripped 0 bases from V and 5 bases from J, with 8 bases between. The germline gives CDR1 SGDLS, CDR2 YYNGEE. The CDR3 extends over 14 amino acids. CDR3 sequence reads: CASSVDPGTGELFF. The CDR3 bases are TGTGCCAGCAGCGTAGATCCCGGGACCGGGGAGCTGTTTTTT. The variable domain in full, completed from reference TRBV9 and TRBJ2-2, reads DSGVTQTPKHLITATGQRVTLRCSPRSGDLSVYWYQQSLDQGLQFLIQYYNGEERAKGNILERFSAQQFPDLHSELNLSSLELGDSALYFCASSVDPGTGELFFGEGSRLTVL.

The chain links TRBV6-5 to TRBJ2-1; 7 nucleotides line up with TRBD2. The germline CDR1 and CDR2 sequences are MNHEY and SVGAGI. The CDR3 extends over 12 amino acids. V dropped 4 bases and J dropped 10; count of bases not matched to a gene: 4. The chain's CDR3 is CASSWGGAEQFF. The CDR3 DNA reads as TGTGCCAGCAGTTGGGGAGGGGCCGAGCAGTTCTTC.